What follows are 21 T cell receptor beta chains derived from one specimen sequenced in a study of vaccination and CD4 T cells after COVID-19 (dated by TCRdb to about 2022). The receptor library was made with PCR. For sequencing, an Illumina iSeq 100 was employed. The public reads were reprocessed in TCRdb via fastp at Q25 and MiXCR, keeping in-frame beta chains. Rows merge per CDR3 protein into single entries with the most common DNA and genes. The table for this sample lists approximately 30,000 distinct CDR3 sequences; under 65% of them were counted only once. The ten largest account for approximately 5.7% of the sample. Taken with the paper, the label for time point translates to: late sampling 161 to 241 days after vaccination in a few convalescent patients. The source material was CD4+ T cells from blood, sampled about 7 months after SARS-CoV-2 vaccination. The origin of the receptors is a human donor who had recovered from COVID-19.

The V and J genes are TRBV10-1 and TRBJ2-7; D is unresolved. The CDR3 is made up of 12 amino acids. V was shortened by 5 bases and J by 2 bases, with 7 bases between the two germline ends. In germline, CDR1 is WNHNN, CDR2 SYGVQD (reference sequence). The CDR3 is CASSFDTYEQYF. The CDR3 DNA sequence: TGCGCCAGCAGTTTTGACACCTACGAGCAGTACTTC.

The CDR3 loop reads CASSSALPNTEAFF. The CDR3 bases are TGTGCCAGCAGTTCCGCTTTACCGAACACTGAAGCTTTCTTT. This sequence joins TRBV28 and TRBJ1-1, with D uncertain. Trimming removed 4 bases from V and 1 base from J, with 10 bases in between. This CDR3 comprises 14 residues. Germline CDR1 is MDHEN and CDR2 is SYDVKM. Full variable domain (remainder filled in from reference TRBV28 and TRBJ1-1): DVKVTQSSRYLVKRTGEKVFLECVQDMDHENMFWYRQDPGLGLRLIYFSYDVKMKEKGDIPEGYSVSREKKERFSLILESASTNQTSMYLCASSSALPNTEAFFGQGTRLTVV.

This clonotype was observed a handful of times. This rearrangement joins TRBV6-5 to TRBJ2-1; 7 positions agree with TRBD2. The trim removed 4 bases at V and 8 bases at J, leaving 11 bases unmatched. Germline V gives CDR1 MNHEY, CDR2 SVGAGI. The CDR3 is 15 residues long. CDR3 amino acids: CASSWGRVGVDEQFF. In nucleotides, the CDR3 is TGTGCCAGCAGTTGGGGGAGGGTCGGGGTGGATGAGCAGTTCTTC.

This clonotype came up a few times. The V call is TRBV27, the J call TRBJ2-5, with TRBD2 identical over 7 bases. J was trimmed by 5 bases and V by 3 bases; bases with no gene match: 6. Per germline, CDR1 MNHEY and CDR2 SMNVEV (reference sequence). The CDR3 totals 14 residues. CDR3 region: CASSLRERRETQYF. Here the CDR3 DNA reads TGTGCCAGCAGTTTGCGGGAGAGGCGGGAGACCCAGTACTTC.

V and J are TRBV4-1 and TRBJ2-1, with D tentatively TRBD2 (6 bases). This CDR3 is built from 15 residues. From germline, CDR1 is MGHRA and CDR2 YSYEKL. Trimming removed 1 base from V and 6 bases from J, with 13 bases in between. DNA of the CDR3: TGCGCCAGCAGCCAAGCGGGGGTCTTTATCAATGAGCAGTTCTTC. The encoded protein is CASSQAGVFINEQFF.

This clonotype was found once. The chain links TRBV7-6 to TRBJ2-3; D unclear. CDR3 size: 16 residues. Germline V gene sequence: CDR1 SGHVS, CDR2 FNYEAQ. Trimming took 0 bases from V and 0 from J, leaving 10 bases between them. The CDR3 sequence is CASSLALIPSTDTQYF. The DNA for the CDR3 is TGTGCCAGCAGCTTAGCGCTTATACCTAGCACAGATACGCAGTATTTT. The whole variable domain, remainder taken from reference TRBV7-6 and TRBJ2-3, is GAGVSQSPRYKVTKRGQDVALRCDPISGHVSLYWYRQALGQGPEFLTYFNYEAQQDKSGLPNDRFSAERPEGSISTLTIQRTEQRDSAMYRCASSLALIPSTDTQYFGPGTRLTVL.

In its sample, this clonotype was seen a few times. This chain's CDR3 is CASSGPGQGVHEQYF. The CDR3 DNA follows: TGTGCCAGCAGCGGGCCGGGACAGGGGGTCCACGAGCAGTACTTC. V and J are TRBV6-1 and TRBJ2-7, with 11 bases fitting TRBD1. This CDR3 spans 15 amino acids. J gave up 5 bases and V 6 bases, and 9 bases lay outside the gene matches. The germline V gene encodes CDR1 MNHNS and CDR2 SASEGT.

The rearrangement links TRBV5-4 to TRBJ2-2; a possible D gene is TRBD1 (6 bases). The germline CDR1 and CDR2 sequences are SGHNT and YYREEE (reference sequence). The V and J ends lost 4 bases and 1 base respectively, with 8 bases between them. CDR3 length: 14 residues. CDR3 loop: CASSPGQNTGELFF. CDR3 bases: TGTGCCAGCAGCCCGGGACAGAACACCGGGGAGCTGTTTTTT.

The chain joins TRBV4-1 to TRBJ1-2, with D tentatively TRBD1 (6 bases). CDR1 MGHRA and CDR2 YSYEKL come from the germline V gene. V shed 4 bases and J shed 6 bases, with 18 bases lying between them. This CDR3 has 15 amino acids. CDR3 nucleotides: TGCGCCAGCAGCCTTGGTCAGGGGCGCTTGAATGGCTACACCTTC. This sequence encodes CASSLGQGRLNGYTF.

This clonotype was picked up a small number of times. The chain employs TRBV6-1 and TRBJ2-7, with D possibly matching TRBD1 (6 bases). This CDR3 region has 14 residues. Germline loops: CDR1 MNHNS, CDR2 SASEGT. Trimming stripped 7 bases from V and 0 bases from J, with 13 bases between. DNA for the CDR3: TGTGCCAGCAATAGGAGACAGGACTCCTACGAGCAGTACTTC. Amino acid sequence: CASNRRQDSYEQYF.

J is TRBJ2-7 and V is TRBV19; perhaps D is TRBD1 or TRBD2 (6 bases each). There are 12 residues in the CDR3. Germline V gene data show CDR1 as LNHDA and CDR2 as SQIVND (reference sequence). Deletions cut 6 bases from V and 12 bases from J, with 18 bases between. This CDR3 is CASSTPGGSPYF. CDR3 DNA: TGTGCCAGTAGCACGCCCGGGGGCTCACCGTACTTC.

This clonotype occurred a few times. The chain employs TRBV19 and TRBJ1-5; no definite D call. V was clipped by 7 bases and J by 2 bases, with 6 bases between them. The CDR3 length is 12 residues. Germline lookup yields CDR1 LNHDA and CDR2 SQIVND (reference sequence). The CDR3 loop is CASNKGNQPQHF. DNA for the CDR3: TGTGCCAGTAATAAAGGCAATCAGCCCCAGCATTTT.

In this sample, this clonotype turned up a few times. The chain has TRBV28 and TRBJ2-7; D is undetermined. Trimming cost V 2 bases and J 0 bases, with 5 bases left between them. This CDR3 spans 13 amino acids. Germline lookup yields CDR1 MDHEN and CDR2 SYDVKM. The CDR3 protein is CASSLERSYEQYF. In nucleotides, the CDR3 is TGTGCCAGCAGTTTAGAACGCTCCTACGAGCAGTACTTC.

The chain carries TRBV27 and TRBJ2-7; the D gene could be TRBD1 or TRBD2 (5 bases each). The CDR3 extends over 18 amino acids. Germline CDR1 MNHEY, CDR2 SMNVEV (reference sequence). Trimming stripped 10 bases from V and 0 bases from J, with 28 bases between. Here the CDR3 reads CATQWSREFSISSYEQYF. CDR3 nucleotides: TGTGCCACCCAGTGGAGCAGGGAGTTTAGTATCAGCTCCTACGAGCAGTACTTC.

This clonotype was seen more than once but under ten times. The chain employs TRBV25-1 and TRBJ2-5; tentative D call: TRBD2 (7 bases). Germline V gene lookup returns CDR1 MGHDK and CDR2 SYGVNS. The CDR3 is made up of 15 amino acids. The V and J ends lost 6 bases and 2 bases respectively, with 16 bases between them. CDR3 sequence: CASSPRGAGQETQYF. The CDR3 DNA follows: TGTGCCAGCAGCCCCCGGGGGGCTGGGCAAGAGACCCAGTACTTC.

This chain uses TRBV19 with TRBJ2-1, with D possibly TRBD2 on 6 matching bases. The V end was cut by 6 bases, the J end by 6 bases, with 12 bases between. Per the germline V gene, CDR1 is LNHDA and CDR2 is SQIVND (reference sequence). This CDR3 has 13 residues. The CDR3 coding sequence is TGTGCCAGTAGCCCCGGGAGTATCAATGAGCAGTTCTTC. Protein sequence: CASSPGSINEQFF. Supplemented by reference TRBV19 and TRBJ2-1, the full variable domain reads DGGITQSPKYLFRKEGQNVTLSCEQNLNHDAMYWYRQDPGQGLRLIYYSQIVNDFQKGDIAEGYSVSREKKESFPLTVTSAQKNPTAFYLCASSPGSINEQFFGPGTRLTVL.

This clonotype was observed once. V is TRBV20-1 and J is TRBJ2-1; no definite D call. The length of the CDR3 is 12 residues. The germline V and J ends were trimmed by 5 bases and 6 bases, with 11 bases remaining between them. CDR1 and CDR2 from the germline V gene are DFQATT and SNEGSKA (reference sequence). This chain's CDR3 is CSAWNQFNEQFF. In DNA, the CDR3 is TGCAGTGCTTGGAATCAATTCAATGAGCAGTTCTTC.

Only a few counts were recorded for this clonotype. This chain links TRBV19 with TRBJ2-7; TRBD2 aligns across 13 bases. Per germline, CDR1 LNHDA and CDR2 SQIVND (reference sequence). This CDR3 region has 15 residues. The J segment lost 4 bases and the V segment lost 5 bases, leaving 5 bases of the junction unmatched. CDR3 sequence (DNA): TGTGCCAGTAGTCCCGGGACTAGCGGGATTTACGAGCAGTACTTC. The encoded protein is CASSPGTSGIYEQYF.

This sequence joins TRBV19 and TRBJ1-5, with no clear D. CDR3 length equals 15 residues. Trimming stripped 3 bases from V and 4 bases from J, with 13 bases between. The germline V gene encodes CDR1 LNHDA and CDR2 SQIVND (reference sequence). The CDR3 protein is CASSIISRLNQPQHF. As DNA, the CDR3 is TGTGCCAGTAGTATTATTTCCAGGCTAAATCAGCCCCAGCATTTT.

The V gene is TRBV6-1, the J gene TRBJ1-1; D might be TRBD1 (5 bases). The CDR3 has 14 amino acids. Germline assignment: CDR1 MNHNS and CDR2 SASEGT. V dropped 4 bases and J dropped 5 bases, with 14 bases sitting between them. The CDR3 DNA reads as TGTGCCAGCAGTGCAAGGGGCTGGGTGACTGAAGCTTTCTTT. This codes for CASSARGWVTEAFF.

The V call is TRBV20-1, the J call TRBJ2-2; D is perhaps TRBD1 (5 bases). This CDR3 comprises 12 residues. V was shortened by 3 bases and J by 4 bases, with 6 bases between the two germline ends. In germline, CDR1 is DFQATT, CDR2 SNEGSKA (reference sequence). CDR3 sequence reads: CSASRGTGELFF. The CDR3 DNA sequence: TGCAGTGCTAGTAGGGGCACCGGGGAGCTGTTTTTT.